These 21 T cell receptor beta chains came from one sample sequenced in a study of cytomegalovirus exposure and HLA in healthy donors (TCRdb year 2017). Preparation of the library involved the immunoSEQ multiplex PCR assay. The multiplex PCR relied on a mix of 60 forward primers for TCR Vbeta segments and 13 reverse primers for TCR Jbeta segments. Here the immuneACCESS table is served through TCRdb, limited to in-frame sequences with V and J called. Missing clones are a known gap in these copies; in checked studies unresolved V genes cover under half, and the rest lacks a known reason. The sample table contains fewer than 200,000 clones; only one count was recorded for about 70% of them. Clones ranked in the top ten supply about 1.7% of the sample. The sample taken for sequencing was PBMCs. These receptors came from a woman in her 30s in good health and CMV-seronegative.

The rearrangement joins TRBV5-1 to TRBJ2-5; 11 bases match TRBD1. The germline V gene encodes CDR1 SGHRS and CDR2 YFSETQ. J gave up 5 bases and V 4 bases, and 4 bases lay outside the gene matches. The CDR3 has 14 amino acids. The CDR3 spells CASSEGQGDETQYF. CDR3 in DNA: TGCGCCAGCAGCGAGGGACAGGGGGATGAGACCCAGTACTTC.

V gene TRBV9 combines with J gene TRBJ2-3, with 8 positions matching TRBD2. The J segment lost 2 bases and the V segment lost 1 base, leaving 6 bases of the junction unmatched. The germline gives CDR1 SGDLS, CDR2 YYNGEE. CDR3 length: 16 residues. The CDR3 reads CASSVTSGTLTDTQYF. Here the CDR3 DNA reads TGTGCCAGCAGCGTAACTAGCGGAACGCTCACAGATACGCAGTATTTT. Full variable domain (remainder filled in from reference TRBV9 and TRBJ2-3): DSGVTQTPKHLITATGQRVTLRCSPRSGDLSVYWYQQSLDQGLQFLIQYYNGEERAKGNILERFSAQQFPDLHSELNLSSLELGDSALYFCASSVTSGTLTDTQYFGPGTRLTVL.

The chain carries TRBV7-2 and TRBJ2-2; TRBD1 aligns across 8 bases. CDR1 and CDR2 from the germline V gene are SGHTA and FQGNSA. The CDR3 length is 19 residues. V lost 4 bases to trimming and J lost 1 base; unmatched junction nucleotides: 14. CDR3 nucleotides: TGTGCCAGCAGCTGGGTGGGGACAGGAGGGCCGCGGAACACCGGGGAGCTGTTTTTT. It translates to CASSWVGTGGPRNTGELFF.

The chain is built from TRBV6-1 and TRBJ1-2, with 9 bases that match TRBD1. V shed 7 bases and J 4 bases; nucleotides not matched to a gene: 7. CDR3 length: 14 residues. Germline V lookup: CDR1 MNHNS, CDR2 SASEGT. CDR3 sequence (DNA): TGTGCCAGCATCCTGGGACAGGGAGGCTATGGCTACACCTTC. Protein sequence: CASILGQGGYGYTF.

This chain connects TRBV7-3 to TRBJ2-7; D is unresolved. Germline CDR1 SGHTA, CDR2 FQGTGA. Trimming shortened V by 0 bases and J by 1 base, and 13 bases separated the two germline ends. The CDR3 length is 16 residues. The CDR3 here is CASSLTEQHHSYEQYF. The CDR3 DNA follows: TGTGCCAGCAGCTTAACAGAACAGCACCATTCCTACGAGCAGTACTTC.

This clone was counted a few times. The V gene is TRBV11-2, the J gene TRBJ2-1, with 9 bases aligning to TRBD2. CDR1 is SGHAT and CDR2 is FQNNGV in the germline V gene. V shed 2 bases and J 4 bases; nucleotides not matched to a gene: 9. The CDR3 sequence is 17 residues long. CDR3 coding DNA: TGTGCCAGCAGCTTACTGAGGGGACTAGCTTCGTACAATGAGCAGTTCTTC. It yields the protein CASSLLRGLASYNEQFF. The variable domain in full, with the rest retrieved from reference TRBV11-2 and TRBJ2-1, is EAGVAQSPRYKIIEKRQSVAFWCNPISGHATLYWYQQILGQGPKLLIQFQNNGVVDDSQLPKDRFSAERLKGVDSTLKIQPAKLEDSAVYLCASSLLRGLASYNEQFFGPGTRLTVL.

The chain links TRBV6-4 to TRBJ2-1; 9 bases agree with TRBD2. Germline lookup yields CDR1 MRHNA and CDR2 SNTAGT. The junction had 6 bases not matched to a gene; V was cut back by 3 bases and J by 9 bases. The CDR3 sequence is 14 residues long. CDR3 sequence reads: CASSEGGGASEQFF. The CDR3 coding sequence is TGTGCCAGCAGTGAAGGCGGGGGGGCCAGTGAGCAGTTCTTC.

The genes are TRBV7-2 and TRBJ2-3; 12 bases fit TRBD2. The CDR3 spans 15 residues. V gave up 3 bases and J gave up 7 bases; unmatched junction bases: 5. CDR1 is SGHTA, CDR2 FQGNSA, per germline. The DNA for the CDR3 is TGTGCCAGCAGCTTCACTAGCGGGGGGCCGTATACGCAGTATTTT. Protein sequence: CASSFTSGGPYTQYF. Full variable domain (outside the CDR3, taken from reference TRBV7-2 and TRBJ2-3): GAGVSQSPSNKVTEKGKDVELRCDPISGHTALYWYRQSLGQGLEFLIYFQGNSAPDKSGLPSDRFSAERTGGSVSTLTIQRTQQEDSAVYLCASSFTSGGPYTQYFGPGTRLTVL.

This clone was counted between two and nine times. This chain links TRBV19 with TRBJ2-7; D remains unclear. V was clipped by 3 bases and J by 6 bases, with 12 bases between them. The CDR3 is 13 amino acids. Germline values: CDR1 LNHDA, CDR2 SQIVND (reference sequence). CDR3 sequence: CASSIVGRSEQYF. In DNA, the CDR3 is TGTGCCAGTAGTATCGTTGGCAGAAGCGAGCAGTACTTC.

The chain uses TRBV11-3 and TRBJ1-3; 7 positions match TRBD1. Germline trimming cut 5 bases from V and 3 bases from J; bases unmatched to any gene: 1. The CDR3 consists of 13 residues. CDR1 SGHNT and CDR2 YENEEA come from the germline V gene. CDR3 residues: CASSRGLGNTIYF. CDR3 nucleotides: TGTGCCAGCAGCAGGGGGCTTGGAAACACCATATATTTT.

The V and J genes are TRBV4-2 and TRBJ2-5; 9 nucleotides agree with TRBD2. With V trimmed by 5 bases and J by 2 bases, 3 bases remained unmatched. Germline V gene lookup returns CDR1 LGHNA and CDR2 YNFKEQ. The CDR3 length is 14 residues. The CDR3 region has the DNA TGTGCCAGCAGCTCCCTAGCGGGACAAGAGACCCAGTACTTC. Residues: CASSSLAGQETQYF.

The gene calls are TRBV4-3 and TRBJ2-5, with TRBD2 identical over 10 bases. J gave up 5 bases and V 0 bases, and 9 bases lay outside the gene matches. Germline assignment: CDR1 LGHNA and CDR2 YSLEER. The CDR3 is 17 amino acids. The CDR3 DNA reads TGCGCCAGCAGCCAAGACCTAGCGGGAGTCAACCCGGAGACCCAGTACTTC. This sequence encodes CASSQDLAGVNPETQYF.

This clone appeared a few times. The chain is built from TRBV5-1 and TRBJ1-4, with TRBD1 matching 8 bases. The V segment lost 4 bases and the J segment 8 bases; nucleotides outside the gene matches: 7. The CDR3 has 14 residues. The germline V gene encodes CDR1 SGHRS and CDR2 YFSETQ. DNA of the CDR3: TGCGCCAGCAGCCAAACGGGACAGGAAGAAAAACTGTTTTTT. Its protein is CASSQTGQEEKLFF.

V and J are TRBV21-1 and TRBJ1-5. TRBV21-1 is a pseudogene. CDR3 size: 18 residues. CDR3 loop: CASSMRKVAESHDQPQHF. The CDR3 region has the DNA TGTGCCAGCAGCATGAGAAAGGTTGCGGAGTCTCACGATCAGCCCCAGCATTTT.

DNA of the CDR3: TGCGCCAGCAGCCAAGATAGAAAGATCTTAGAGACCCAGTACTTC. This gives the protein CASSQDRKILETQYF. The chain employs TRBV4-3 and TRBJ2-5; D not resolved. The CDR3 totals 15 residues. Germline CDR1 reads LGHNA; CDR2 reads YSLEER. V lost 0 bases and J lost 4, with 12 bases in between.

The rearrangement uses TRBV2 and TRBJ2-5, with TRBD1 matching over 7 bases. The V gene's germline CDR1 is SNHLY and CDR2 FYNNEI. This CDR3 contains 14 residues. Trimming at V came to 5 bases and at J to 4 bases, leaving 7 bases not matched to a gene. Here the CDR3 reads CASSMEQGRETQYF. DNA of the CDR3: TGTGCCAGCAGTATGGAACAGGGGAGAGAGACCCAGTACTTC. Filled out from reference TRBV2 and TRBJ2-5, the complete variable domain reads EPEVTQTPSHQVTQMGQEVILRCVPISNHLYFYWYRQILGQKVEFLVSFYNNEISEKSEIFDDQFSVERPDGSNFTLKIRSTKLEDSAMYFCASSMEQGRETQYFGPGTRLLVL.

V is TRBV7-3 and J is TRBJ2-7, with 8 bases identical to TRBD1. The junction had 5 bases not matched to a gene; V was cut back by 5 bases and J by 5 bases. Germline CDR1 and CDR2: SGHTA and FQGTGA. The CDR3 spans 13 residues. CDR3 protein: CASSPTGVDEQYF. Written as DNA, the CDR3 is TGTGCCAGCAGCCCGACAGGGGTGGACGAGCAGTACTTC.

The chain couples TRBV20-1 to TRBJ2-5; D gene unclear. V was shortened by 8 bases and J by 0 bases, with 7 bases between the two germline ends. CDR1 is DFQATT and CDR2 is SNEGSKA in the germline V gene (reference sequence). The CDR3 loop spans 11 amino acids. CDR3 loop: CSKQHQETQYF. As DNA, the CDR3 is TGCAGTAAACAGCACCAAGAGACCCAGTACTTC.

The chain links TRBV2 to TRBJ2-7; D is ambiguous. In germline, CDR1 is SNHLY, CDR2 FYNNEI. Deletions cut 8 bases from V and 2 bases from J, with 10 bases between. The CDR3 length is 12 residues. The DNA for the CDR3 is TGTGCCAGCGTATTGAGGCCCTACGAGCAGTACTTC. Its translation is CASVLRPYEQYF. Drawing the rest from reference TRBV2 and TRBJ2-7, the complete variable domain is EPEVTQTPSHQVTQMGQEVILRCVPISNHLYFYWYRQILGQKVEFLVSFYNNEISEKSEIFDDQFSVERPDGSNFTLKIRSTKLEDSAMYFCASVLRPYEQYFGPGTRLTVT.

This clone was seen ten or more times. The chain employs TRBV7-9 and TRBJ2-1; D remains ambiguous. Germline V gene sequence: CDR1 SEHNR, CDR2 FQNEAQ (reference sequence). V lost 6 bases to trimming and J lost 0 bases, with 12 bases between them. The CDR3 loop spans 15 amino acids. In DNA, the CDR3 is TGTGCCAGCAGTAACAGCCTGAGCTCCTACAATGAGCAGTTCTTC. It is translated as CASSNSLSSYNEQFF.

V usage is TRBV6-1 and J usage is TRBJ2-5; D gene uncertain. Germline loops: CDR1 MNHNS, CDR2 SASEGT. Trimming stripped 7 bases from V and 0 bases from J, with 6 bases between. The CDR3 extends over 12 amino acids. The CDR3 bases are TGTGCCAGCACCCGAGACCAAGAGACCCAGTACTTC. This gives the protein CASTRDQETQYF.